This is a list of T cell receptor beta chains from one sample in a study of OX40 agonist ivuxolimab in advanced cancers. Profiling relied on immunoSEQ multiplex PCR, and the TCRdb table lists in-frame clones only, not all of them. The sample lists several thousand clones; 70% were seen once. The sequencing here drew on CD4+ or CD8+ T cells sorted from blood, taken in a trial of the OX40 agonist ivuxolimab. The source is an adult with an advanced solid tumor such as melanoma, head and neck, liver or kidney cancer. Both conserved end residues are part of each CDR3. D genes are given only for firm matches. Clone sizes are given selectively: once, few, many, or a class where the clone is expanded.

j_call d_call clone_size v_call cdr3_nt cdr3_aa
TRBJ1-2 NA NA TRBV7-9 TGCGCCAGCAGCCACTCCGGGACGGGAGAATATGGCTACACCTTC CASSHSGTGEYGYTF
TRBJ2-2 TRBD1 few TRBV27 TGTGCCAGCAGTATGGGACAGGGGGACACCGGGGAGCTGTTTTTT CASSMGQGDTGELFF
TRBJ2-7 TRBD1 once TRBV6-5 TGTGCCAGCAGTTACGGGACAGGGGGCTACGAGCAGTACTTC CASSYGTGGYEQYF
TRBJ2-1 TRBD2 NA TRBV7-9 TGTGCCAGCAGCGAATTTCCATGGACTAGCGGCTACAATGAGCAGTTCTTC CASSEFPWTSGYNEQFF
TRBJ2-1 TRBD2 NA TRBV5-6 TGTGCCAGCAGCTTGGGCGGGGGATACAATGAGCAGTTCTTC CASSLGGGYNEQFF
TRBJ2-7 NA medium-sized TRBV7-9 TGTGCCAGCAGCTTAGGGCTTTCCTACGAGCAGTACTTC CASSLGLSYEQYF
TRBJ2-1 NA NA TRBV19 TGTGCCAGTAGCCAGGGGGTACTAGGTGTTACGGGAGTTGAGCAGTTCTTC CASSQGVLGVTGVEQFF
TRBJ1-3 NA few TRBV29-1 TGCAGCGCCATAGCGTTTGCCAGGGATGGAAACACCATATATTTT CSAIAFARDGNTIYF
TRBJ1-1 NA NA TRBV6-6 TGTGCCAGCAGTATCGGGAGCACTGAAGCTTTCTTT CASSIGSTEAFF
TRBJ1-1 NA NA TRBV5-1 TGCGCCAGCAGCTCTACAGTGGGCACCCCGGGGACTGAAGCTTTCTTT CASSSTVGTPGTEAFF
TRBJ2-7 NA NA TRBV7-9 TGTGCCAGCAGCGCCTCGGGACAAGTCTACGAGCAGTACTTC CASSASGQVYEQYF
TRBJ2-1 NA NA TRBV5-1 TGCGCCAGCAGCACGTTTAGCTCCTACAATGAGCAGTTCTTC CASSTFSSYNEQFF
TRBJ2-7 TRBD2 NA TRBV9 TGTGCCAGCAGCGTAGACTGGCGGGGGGGCTACGAGCAGTACTTC CASSVDWRGGYEQYF
TRBJ2-7 NA NA TRBV29-1 TGCAGCGTTGGTGGTGCATACGAGCAGTACTTC CSVGGAYEQYF
TRBJ2-3 NA NA TRBV27 TGTGCCAGCAGGAACACAGATACGCAGTATTTT CASRNTDTQYF
TRBJ2-5 NA NA TRBV11-1 TGTGCCAGCAGCTTCTGGCAGGGTCGGCAGACCCAGTACTTC CASSFWQGRQTQYF
TRBJ2-7 NA NA TRBV4-3 TGCGCCAGCAGCCAAGACCGGGCAGATCGCGAGCAGTACTTC CASSQDRADREQYF
TRBJ1-5 NA NA TRBV30 TGTGCCTGGAGTGTAATGGCAGTTAGCAATCAGCCCCAGCATTTT CAWSVMAVSNQPQHF
TRBJ1-4 NA NA TRBV9 TGTGCCAGCAGCGTAGGGGGTTCAGTATTCGAAAAACTGTTTTTT CASSVGGSVFEKLFF
TRBJ1-5 TRBD1 many TRBV7-8 TGTGCCAGCAGCCGGACAGGCCCGGGAGAGCCCCAGCATTTT CASSRTGPGEPQHF
TRBJ1-2 NA NA TRBV13 TGTGCCAGCAGTCTGGGACGGGACTATGGCTACACCTTC CASSLGRDYGYTF
TRBJ2-7 NA once TRBV9 TGTGCCAGCAGCGTCGGGGTCTCCTACGAGCAGTACTTC CASSVGVSYEQYF